Presented here are 20 T cell receptor beta chains from one specimen sequenced in a study of blood T cell repertoires in COVID-19. Using immunoSEQ multiplex PCR, the repertoire was profiled, and TCRdb retains in-frame clones only, with some absent. The sample yields about 140,000 clones, 80% to 85% seen once. The sample consisted of PBMCs or T cells enriched from blood (not recorded which). The source of these receptors is a man aged 40-49 years with acute COVID-19.

The CDR3 nucleotides are TGTGCCAGTAATACCGGGACAGGGGGTGAAGAGACCCAGTACTTC. As protein: CASNTGTGGEETQYF. The genes are TRBV19 and TRBJ2-5, with 11 positions matching TRBD1. The CDR3 totals 15 residues. The V and J ends lost 7 bases and 3 bases, in that order; junction bases with no gene match: 7. Per germline, CDR1 LNHDA and CDR2 SQIVND (reference sequence).

CDR3 bases: TGTGCCAGCAGTTACGTAAAGAACACTGAAGCTTTCTTT. It codes for CASSYVKNTEAFF. This chain uses TRBV6-5 with TRBJ1-1; the D is unclear. CDR1 is MNHEY and CDR2 is SVGAGI in the germline V gene. The CDR3 spans 13 residues. With 2 bases removed from V and 1 base from J, the gap between germline ends came to 5 bases.

This chain connects TRBV6-1 to TRBJ2-2; 10 bases are a match to TRBD2. V lost 1 base and J lost 6; bases outside the gene matches: 8. Germline-derived CDR1 and CDR2 are MNHNS and SASEGT. The length of the CDR3 is 17 residues. CDR3 residues: CASSEEAGGHSAGELFF. CDR3 DNA sequence: TGTGCCAGCAGTGAAGAAGCGGGGGGGCATAGCGCCGGGGAGCTGTTTTTT.

The J gene is TRBJ1-2, the V gene TRBV6-5; no definite D call. The germline V gene encodes CDR1 MNHEY and CDR2 SVGAGI. Between the trimmed V and J ends, which lost 8 bases and 1 base, there was a span of 11 bases. This CDR3 has 13 amino acids. The CDR3 nucleotides are TGTGCCAGCGGAGGGCGGAGTAACTATGGCTACACCTTC. Amino acid sequence: CASGGRSNYGYTF.

This rearrangement joins TRBV3-1 (or the pseudogene TRBV3-2) to TRBJ2-1; D unresolved. Trimming shortened V by 1 base and J by 7 bases, and 14 bases separated the two germline ends. The germline V gene encodes CDR1 LGHDT and CDR2 YNNKEL (reference sequence). CDR3 length equals 15 residues. CDR3 sequence (DNA): TGTGCCAGCAGCCAAGGTCGTCTAGATCGGAATGAGCAGTTCTTC. Amino acid sequence: CASSQGRLDRNEQFF.

At least ten counts were recorded for this clone. This chain connects TRBV11-2 to TRBJ1-5; a possible D gene is TRBD1 (5 bases). The V end was cut by 5 bases, the J end by 2 bases, with 13 bases between. The CDR3 spans 15 residues. Germline CDR1 and CDR2: SGHAT and FQNNGV. CDR3 in DNA: TGTGCCAGCAGCATACAGGCGTCCGGCAATCAGCCCCAGCATTTT. Translation: CASSIQASGNQPQHF.

The V and J genes are TRBV14 and TRBJ2-1, with 12 bases lining up with TRBD2. V shed 1 base and J 7 bases; nucleotides not matched to a gene: 11. The CDR3 sequence is 18 residues long. Per the germline V gene, CDR1 is SGHDN and CDR2 is FVKESK. The CDR3 protein is CASSQASASGGVINEQFF. CDR3 sequence (DNA): TGTGCCAGCAGCCAAGCCTCAGCTAGCGGGGGGGTCATAAATGAGCAGTTCTTC.

The rearrangement links TRBV14 to TRBJ1-2; no clear D gene. The germline V and J ends were trimmed by 4 bases and 11 bases, with 23 bases remaining between them. Germline V gene data show CDR1 as SGHDN and CDR2 as FVKESK. The CDR3 spans 15 residues. The CDR3 DNA sequence: TGTGCCAGCAGCCCATGGACCGGAGGTGGGGAGTGGTACACCTTC. It specifies CASSPWTGGGEWYTF.

The V gene is TRBV7-9, the J gene TRBJ1-2; D uncertain. The V end was cut by 2 bases, the J end by 4 bases, with 11 bases between. The CDR3 extends over 14 amino acids. Germline lookup yields CDR1 SEHNR and CDR2 FQNEAQ (reference sequence). The DNA for the CDR3 is TGTGCCAGCAGCTTAAGTCAGGAACTCTATGGCTACACCTTC. Translated, it gives CASSLSQELYGYTF.

The V call is TRBV5-6, the J call TRBJ2-1; TRBD1 matches 8 bases. CDR3 length: 13 residues. With 1 base clipped from V and 15 bases from J, the junction kept 9 bases outside the gene matches. In germline, CDR1 is SGHDT, CDR2 YYEEEE. Here the CDR3 reads CASSLTGGLVSFF. The CDR3 coding sequence is TGTGCCAGCAGCTTGACAGGGGGATTAGTCTCGTTCTTC.

The V gene is TRBV10-1, the J gene TRBJ2-5; TRBD2 matches 13 bases. This CDR3 spans 15 amino acids. Germline lookup yields CDR1 WNHNN and CDR2 SYGVQD (reference sequence). With V trimmed by 4 bases and J by 4 bases, 3 bases remained unmatched. The CDR3 DNA reads as TGCGCCAGCAGTGGGACTAGCGGGGGAGGAGAGACCCAGTACTTC. It yields the protein CASSGTSGGGETQYF.

The chain links TRBV11-3 to TRBJ2-2, with 9 bases lining up with TRBD1. The V gene's germline CDR1 is SGHNT and CDR2 YENEEA. V lost 5 bases and J lost 3; bases outside the gene matches: 7. The CDR3 loop spans 16 amino acids. The CDR3, as DNA: TGTGCCAGCAGCCCTAACCGGACAGGGGACACCGGGGAGCTGTTTTTT. Amino acids: CASSPNRTGDTGELFF.

V is TRBV7-9 and J is TRBJ2-7; TRBD2 agrees at 13 bases. CDR3 size: 15 residues. In germline, CDR1 is SEHNR, CDR2 FQNEAQ (reference sequence). V shed 3 bases, J shed 9 bases, and the junction held 8 bases outside the gene matches. The CDR3 region is CASSLTSGRSTTQYF. The CDR3 nucleotides are TGTGCCAGCAGCTTGACTAGCGGGAGGAGTACGACGCAGTACTTC.

This chain uses TRBV29-1 with TRBJ1-4, with D possibly being TRBD1 (6 bases). The V gene lost 7 bases and the J gene lost 8 bases, with 14 bases spanning the gap. Germline CDR1 is SQVTM and CDR2 is ANQGSEA. This CDR3 is 12 amino acids long. The CDR3 coding sequence is TGCAGCGCCGGACAGAGAACGGAAAAACTGTTTTTT. Translated: CSAGQRTEKLFF.

This clone appeared once. This rearrangement joins TRBV28 to TRBJ1-1, with D tentatively TRBD1 (5 bases). V lost 6 bases and J 4 bases, leaving 12 bases between the germline ends. CDR3 length equals 13 residues. Germline V gives CDR1 MDHEN, CDR2 SYDVKM. Here the CDR3 reads CASRQGWGTEAFF. The CDR3 coding sequence is TGTGCCAGCAGGCAGGGATGGGGCACTGAAGCTTTCTTT.

This chain links TRBV6-5 with TRBJ2-2, with D tentatively TRBD1 (5 bases). CDR1 MNHEY and CDR2 SVGAGI come from the germline V gene. Trimming shortened V by 6 bases and J by 1 base, and 9 bases separated the two germline ends. This CDR3 comprises 14 residues. For the CDR3, the DNA is TGTGCCAGCAGGGGGCAGCGGAACACCGGGGAGCTGTTTTTT. Translating it yields CASRGQRNTGELFF.

This clone has at least ten counts. The CDR3 DNA reads TGTGCCAGCAGTTATGACAGGGACTATGGCTACACCTTC. This encodes CASSYDRDYGYTF. The V and J genes are TRBV6-5 and TRBJ1-2; 7 bases agree with TRBD1. This CDR3 contains 13 residues. With 3 bases clipped from V and 3 bases from J, the junction kept 1 base outside the gene matches. Germline V gene lookup returns CDR1 MNHEY and CDR2 SVGAGI.

The chain is built from TRBV6-1 and TRBJ1-3; D unclear. Trimming removed 1 base at V and 2 bases at J, with 6 bases between. This CDR3 is 14 amino acids long. The germline gives CDR1 MNHNS, CDR2 SASEGT. The CDR3 nucleotides are TGTGCCAGCAGTGAAGGCAGGACTGGAAACACCATATATTTT. It is translated as CASSEGRTGNTIYF.

The chain joins TRBV14 to TRBJ2-4; 9 positions match TRBD1. V was pared by 3 bases and J by 5 bases, with 5 bases of the junction left unmatched. CDR1 is SGHDN, CDR2 FVKESK, per germline. The length of the CDR3 is 15 residues. In DNA form, the CDR3 reads TGTGCCAGCAGCCAGACGACAGGGGGAGAAAACATTCAGTACTTC. Protein sequence: CASSQTTGGENIQYF.

This clone was picked up one time. This chain links TRBV15 with TRBJ2-1, with 8 bases lining up with TRBD2. In germline, CDR1 is LNHNV, CDR2 YYDKDF (reference sequence). CDR3 size: 15 residues. Unmatched junction bases numbered 4, after V lost 1 base and J lost 5 bases. The CDR3 coding sequence is TGTGCCACCAGCAGAGTCGGGGGGGCCGACAATGAGCAGTTCTTC. This gives the protein CATSRVGGADNEQFF.